The text below deals with one TCR beta chain. The sample is drawn from a study of cytomegalovirus exposure and HLA in healthy donors. Germline loops: CDR1 SGHRS, CDR2 YFSETQ. The CDR3 length is 14 residues. V shed 0 bases and J shed 6 bases, with 12 bases lying between them. Repertoires were generated with immunoSEQ multiplex PCR, while TCRdb's copy carries only in-frame clones and drops some. The sample has about 110,000 clones, around 89% seen once. J is TRBJ1-2 and V is TRBV5-1; a possible D gene is TRBD1 (6 bases). Sequencing was performed on PBMCs. The receptor's source is a woman aged 18-29 years in good health and CMV-seropositive. CDR3 sequence reads: CASSLEQGLDGYTF. The DNA of the CDR3 is TGCGCCAGCAGCTTGGAACAGGGATTAGATGGCTACACCTTC.